The sequence of this T cell receptor (beta chain) was determined in a study of cytomegalovirus exposure and HLA in healthy donors. General study points: In vitro, three CMV-associated chains proved specific for CMV antigens.

It was with 60 Vbeta and 13 Jbeta primers that the PCR ran. The table came from immunoSEQ multiplex PCR; TCRdb's copy has only in-frame clones and leaves some out. This sample yields about 160,000 clones, of which about 80% are seen a single time; approximately 0.89% belongs to the top ten. About this clone: The antigen is unknown.

Germline loops: CDR1 SGDLS, CDR2 YYNGEE. The CDR3 spans 19 residues. The trim removed 0 bases at V and 2 bases at J, leaving 6 bases unmatched. The receptor was derived from a woman aged 45 to 65 in good health and CMV-seropositive. The sequenced sample was PBMCs. The chain employs TRBV9 and TRBJ2-3; 16 bases map to TRBD2. CDR3 region: CASSVGSGTSGRATDTQYF. DNA of the CDR3: TGTGCCAGCAGCGTAGGGTCCGGGACTAGCGGGAGGGCCACAGATACGCAGTATTTT.